Listed here are 10 T cell receptor beta chains from one sample, sequenced in a study of CD8 T cells in ankylosing spondylitis. Study-wide points: Several highly homologous variants formed a TCR beta motif that appeared characteristic of ankylosing spondylitis blood.

These receptors are not linked to any known antigen. TCRdb reprocessed the 5' RACE reads with MiXCR, giving one entry per CDR3 protein. Among fewer than 500,000 distinct CDR3 sequences listed, 25% to 30% were seen once. The sequencing sample was made of blood, either unsorted or a sorted T cell fraction (not recorded which). Source of these receptors: a male donor with ankylosing spondylitis.

This clonotype came up a few times. The chain has TRBV6-1 and TRBJ1-5, with D uncertain. Germline V gene lookup returns CDR1 MNHNS and CDR2 SASEGT. The V end lost 4 bases, the J end lost 4 bases, and 8 bases lay between the germline ends. CDR3 length equals 13 residues. The CDR3 nucleotides read TGTGCCAGCAGTGTAACACCTAATCAGCCCCAGCATTTT. Translating it yields CASSVTPNQPQHF.

The chain carries TRBV20-1 and TRBJ2-1; D gene uncertain. Germline CDR1 DFQATT, CDR2 SNEGSKA (reference sequence). The CDR3 covers 12 residues. V lost 6 bases and J lost 4, with 10 bases in between. The CDR3 DNA reads TGCAGTGCCCGACCCAGTTACAATGAGCAGTTCTTC. Translating gives CSARPSYNEQFF.

This clonotype was counted between two and nine times. This chain uses TRBV5-6 with TRBJ1-4, with 7 bases aligning to TRBD1. The length of the CDR3 is 13 residues. Trimming at V came to 2 bases and at J to 5 bases, leaving 0 bases not matched to a gene. The germline gives CDR1 SGHDT, CDR2 YYEEEE. The CDR3 nucleotides read TGTGCCAGCAGCTTACAGGGGAATGAAAAACTGTTTTTT. Translation gives CASSLQGNEKLFF.

The chain couples TRBV7-2 to TRBJ1-1, with D possibly TRBD1 on 6 matching bases. The V and J ends lost 3 bases and 4 bases respectively, with 12 bases between them. The CDR3 spans 14 residues. Germline V gene data show CDR1 as SGHTA and CDR2 as FQGNSA. The CDR3 sequence: CASSLATGSTEAFF. The CDR3 bases are TGTGCCAGCAGCTTGGCGACAGGAAGCACTGAAGCTTTCTTT.

This clonotype was found a few times. V gene TRBV5-1 combines with J gene TRBJ2-1; no clear D gene. Germline V gene lookup returns CDR1 SGHRS and CDR2 YFSETQ. V was cut by 0 bases and J by 6 bases, with 16 bases left in between. The length of the CDR3 is 16 residues. This CDR3 is CASSLAGIPLGNEQFF. CDR3 coding DNA: TGCGCCAGCAGCTTGGCCGGCATTCCTCTTGGCAATGAGCAGTTCTTC.

This clonotype has just a few counts. The chain is built from TRBV6-1 and TRBJ1-3; D is unresolved. CDR3 size: 15 residues. Germline V gives CDR1 MNHNS, CDR2 SASEGT. V lost 0 bases and J 3 bases, leaving 9 bases between the germline ends. CDR3 in DNA: TGTGCCAGCAGTGAAGCTTGGGCAGATGGAAACACCATATATTTT. It specifies CASSEAWADGNTIYF.

This clonotype showed up just a few times. This sequence joins TRBV7-2 and TRBJ2-1; no firm D call. Trimming took 3 bases from V and 6 from J, leaving 12 bases between them. The CDR3 contains 14 residues. The germline V gene encodes CDR1 SGHTA and CDR2 FQGNSA. CDR3: CASSFKVLVNEQFF. In DNA form, the CDR3 reads TGTGCCAGCAGCTTTAAAGTATTAGTCAATGAGCAGTTCTTC.

The chain couples TRBV20-1 to TRBJ2-1; 13 bases line up with TRBD2. The CDR3 covers 15 residues. The V segment lost 2 bases and the J segment 8 bases; nucleotides outside the gene matches: 6. Per the germline V gene, CDR1 is DFQATT and CDR2 is SNEGSKA (reference sequence). The CDR3 nucleotides read TGCAGTGCTAGAAGGACTAGCGGGGGACCCCATGAGCAGTTCTTC. It codes for CSARRTSGGPHEQFF.

The chain joins TRBV12-3 or TRBV12-4 to TRBJ1-5; a weak D match, TRBD1 (5 bases). With 6 bases removed from V and 4 bases from J, the gap between germline ends came to 16 bases. The CDR3 loop spans 15 amino acids. CDR3 nucleotides: TGTGCCAGCAGCCAAGACGGGACCCCTAATCAGCCCCAGCATTTT. This encodes CASSQDGTPNQPQHF.

The rearrangement joins TRBV3-1 to TRBJ2-7; unclear D gene. The V and J ends lost 0 bases and 4 bases respectively, with 16 bases between them. CDR1 is LGHDT, CDR2 YNNKEL, per germline (reference sequence). The CDR3 consists of 16 residues. The CDR3 DNA reads as TGTGCCAGCAGCCAAGATCTTGGGGAAACCAGTTACGAGCAGTACTTC. Encoded protein: CASSQDLGETSYEQYF.